This TCR beta chain was sequenced for a study of blood T cell repertoires in COVID-19. About the study: The United States, Italy and Spain provided the acute and convalescent COVID-19 samples.

Germline-derived CDR1 and CDR2 are SGHDN and FVKESK. The germline V and J ends were trimmed by 0 bases and 0 bases, with 3 bases remaining between them. The CDR3 spans 14 residues. Original data processing: Quantification of nucleated cells was approximated via reference gene primer amplification. The data were produced by immunoSEQ multiplex PCR, yet TCRdb's version contains in-frame clones alone and is incomplete. The DNA was the basis for D and trimming; V, J and clone size are from that table. The table shows approximately 140,000 clones, with about 83% occurring only once. The sample holds a few counts of this clone.

What was sequenced was peripheral blood. The chain combines TRBV14 with TRBJ1-3; D ambiguous. This TCR was recovered from a man aged 45-65 years with acute or convalescent COVID-19. In nucleotides, the CDR3 is TGTGCCAGCAGCCAAGACCTCTCTGGAAACACCATATATTTT. Amino acids: CASSQDLSGNTIYF.